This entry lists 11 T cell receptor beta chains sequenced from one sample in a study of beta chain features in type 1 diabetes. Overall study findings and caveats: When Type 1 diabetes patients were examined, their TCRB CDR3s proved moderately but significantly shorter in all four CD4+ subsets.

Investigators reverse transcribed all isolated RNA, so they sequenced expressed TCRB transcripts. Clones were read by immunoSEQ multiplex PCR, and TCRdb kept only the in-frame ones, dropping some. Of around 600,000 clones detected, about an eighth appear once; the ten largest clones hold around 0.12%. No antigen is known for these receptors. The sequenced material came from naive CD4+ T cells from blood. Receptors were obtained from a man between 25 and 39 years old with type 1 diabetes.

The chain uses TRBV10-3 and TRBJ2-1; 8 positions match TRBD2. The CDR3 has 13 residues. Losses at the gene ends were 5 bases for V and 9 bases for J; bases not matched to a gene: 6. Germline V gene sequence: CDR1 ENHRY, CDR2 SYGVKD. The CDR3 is CAISSGGRGEQFF. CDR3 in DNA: TGTGCCATCAGTAGCGGGGGCCGGGGTGAGCAGTTCTTC.

The CDR3 DNA is TGTGCCAGCAGCTTTCTAGCGGGGGGCGATGAGCAGTTCTTC. Its protein is CASSFLAGGDEQFF. The chain links TRBV7-9 to TRBJ2-1, with 11 bases aligning to TRBD2. CDR1 and CDR2 from the germline V gene are SEHNR and FQNEAQ (reference sequence). The CDR3 runs 14 residues. V shed 3 bases, J shed 8 bases, and the junction held 3 bases outside the gene matches.

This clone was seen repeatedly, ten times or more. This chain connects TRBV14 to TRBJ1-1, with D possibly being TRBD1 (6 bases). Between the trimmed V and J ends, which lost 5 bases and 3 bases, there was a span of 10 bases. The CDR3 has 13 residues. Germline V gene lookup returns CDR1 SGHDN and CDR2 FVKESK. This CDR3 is CASSDNRDTEAFF. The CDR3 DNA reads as TGTGCCAGCAGCGATAACAGGGACACTGAAGCTTTCTTT.

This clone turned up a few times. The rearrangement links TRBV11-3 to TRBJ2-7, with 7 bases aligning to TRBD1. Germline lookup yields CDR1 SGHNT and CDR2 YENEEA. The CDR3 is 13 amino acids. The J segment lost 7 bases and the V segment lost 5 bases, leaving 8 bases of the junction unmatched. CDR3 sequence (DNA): TGTGCCAGCAGCCCGGGACAGACCCAAGAGCAGTACTTC. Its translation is CASSPGQTQEQYF.

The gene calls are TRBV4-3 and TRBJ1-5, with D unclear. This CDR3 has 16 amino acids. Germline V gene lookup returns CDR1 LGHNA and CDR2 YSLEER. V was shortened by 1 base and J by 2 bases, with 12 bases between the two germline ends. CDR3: CASSQVHRQGNQPQHF. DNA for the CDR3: TGCGCCAGCAGCCAAGTTCATCGGCAGGGCAATCAGCCCCAGCATTTT.

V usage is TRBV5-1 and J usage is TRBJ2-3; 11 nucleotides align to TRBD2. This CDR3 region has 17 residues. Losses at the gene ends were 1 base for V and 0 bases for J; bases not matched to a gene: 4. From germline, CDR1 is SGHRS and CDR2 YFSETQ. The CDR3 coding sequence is TGCGCCAGCAGCTTGTTTCCTAGCGGGGGGAGCACAGATACGCAGTATTTT. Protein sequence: CASSLFPSGGSTDTQYF.

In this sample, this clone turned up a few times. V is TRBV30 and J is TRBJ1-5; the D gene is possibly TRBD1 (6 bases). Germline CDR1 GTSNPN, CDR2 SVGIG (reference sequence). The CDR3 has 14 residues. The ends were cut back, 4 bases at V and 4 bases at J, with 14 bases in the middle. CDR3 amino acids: CAWKPGTPNQPQHF. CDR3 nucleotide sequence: TGTGCCTGGAAGCCGGGGACACCAAATCAGCCCCAGCATTTT.

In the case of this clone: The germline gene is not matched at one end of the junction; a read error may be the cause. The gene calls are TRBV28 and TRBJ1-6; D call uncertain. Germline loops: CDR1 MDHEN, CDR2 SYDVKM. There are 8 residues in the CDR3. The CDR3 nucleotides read TGTGCCAGCCCAGACGGGCAGTTT. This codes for CASPDGQF.

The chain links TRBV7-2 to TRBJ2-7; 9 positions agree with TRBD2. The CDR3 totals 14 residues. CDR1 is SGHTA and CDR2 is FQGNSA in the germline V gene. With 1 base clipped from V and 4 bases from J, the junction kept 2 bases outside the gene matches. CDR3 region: CASSLGTSAYEQYF. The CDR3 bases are TGTGCCAGCAGCTTAGGGACTAGCGCATACGAGCAGTACTTC.

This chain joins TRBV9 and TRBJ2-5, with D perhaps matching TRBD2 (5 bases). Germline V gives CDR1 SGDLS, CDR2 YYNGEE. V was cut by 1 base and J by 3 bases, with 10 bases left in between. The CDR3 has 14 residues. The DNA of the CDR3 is TGTGCCAGCAGCGTAAGACCAGCGGAAGAGACCCAGTACTTC. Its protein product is CASSVRPAEETQYF.

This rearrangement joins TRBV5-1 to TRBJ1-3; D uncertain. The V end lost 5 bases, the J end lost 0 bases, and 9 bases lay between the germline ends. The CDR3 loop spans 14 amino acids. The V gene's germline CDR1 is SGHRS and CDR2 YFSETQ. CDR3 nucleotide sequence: TGCGCCAGCAGAGGCGGAGGCTCTGGAAACACCATATATTTT. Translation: CASRGGGSGNTIYF.